This passage covers 15 T cell receptor beta chains from one sample sequenced in a study of blood T cell repertoires in COVID-19. Profiled with immunoSEQ multiplex PCR; TCRdb holds only in-frame clones, not every one. Seen here are 200,000 to 300,000 clones, around four fifths observed once, and the top ten hold roughly an eighth. Sequenced: peripheral blood. These receptors originate from a woman aged 55 to 70 with active or convalescent COVID-19.

The chain uses TRBV5-5 and TRBJ1-2, with 7 bases aligning to TRBD1. The CDR3 is made up of 14 amino acids. The ends lost 4 bases at V and 8 bases at J; junction bases unmatched: 11. CDR1 and CDR2 (germline): SGHKS, YYEKEE (reference sequence). CDR3 in amino acids: CASSLAQGTYGYTF. The DNA of the CDR3 is TGTGCCAGCAGCCTGGCACAGGGGACTTACGGCTACACCTTC.

The chain combines TRBV7-9 with TRBJ1-1, with D possibly TRBD1 on 6 matching bases. Per germline, CDR1 SEHNR and CDR2 FQNEAQ (reference sequence). The CDR3 spans 13 residues. Between the trimmed V and J ends, which lost 1 base and 5 bases, there was a span of 8 bases. The CDR3, as DNA: TGTGCCAGCAGCTTAGGAGGGGGAACTGAAGCTTTCTTT. This gives the protein CASSLGGGTEAFF. The full variable domain, in which reference TRBV7-9 and TRBJ1-1 provide the parts outside the CDR3, is DTGVSQNPRHKITKRGQNVTFRCDPISEHNRLYWYRQTLGQGPEFLTYFQNEAQLEKSRLLSDRFSAERPKGSFSTLEIQRTEQGDSAMYLCASSLGGGTEAFFGQGTRLTVV.

The chain joins TRBV19 to TRBJ2-1; 9 bases align to TRBD1. Germline trimming cut 7 bases from V and 4 bases from J; bases unmatched to any gene: 20. Germline CDR1 reads LNHDA; CDR2 reads SQIVND (reference sequence). The CDR3 spans 19 residues. The CDR3 DNA is TGTGCCAGTACCCGAGACTGGACAGGGGCCGCCGTCGGATACAATGAGCAGTTCTTC. Translating it yields CASTRDWTGAAVGYNEQFF.

The chain links TRBV3-1 (or the pseudogene TRBV3-2) to TRBJ1-6, with unresolved D. The germline gives CDR1 LGHDT, CDR2 YNNKEL (reference sequence). Trimming took off 7 bases at V and 0 bases at J, with 7 bases between the two ends. This CDR3 comprises 14 residues. The DNA of the CDR3 is TGTGCCAGCATAAGTAGCTCCTATAATTCACCCCTCCACTTT. Protein: CASISSSYNSPLHF.

This clone was counted once. The V call is TRBV6-6, the J call TRBJ1-1, with unresolved D. In germline, CDR1 is MNHNY, CDR2 SVGAGI (reference sequence). The CDR3 loop spans 12 amino acids. The germline V and J ends were trimmed by 2 bases and 4 bases, with 5 bases remaining between them. CDR3 loop: CASSYAGTEAFF. Here the CDR3 DNA reads TGTGCCAGCAGTTACGCAGGCACTGAAGCTTTCTTT.

This chain uses TRBV6-1 with TRBJ1-1; the match to TRBD1 covers 7 bases. Germline V lookup: CDR1 MNHNS, CDR2 SASEGT. The CDR3 has 15 residues. Germline trimming cut 2 bases from V and 3 bases from J; bases unmatched to any gene: 6. The CDR3 DNA is TGTGCCAGCAGTGAACACCCTCAGGGGGACACTGAAGCTTTCTTT. Protein product: CASSEHPQGDTEAFF.

This clone was counted only a few times. V and J are TRBV3-1 (or the pseudogene TRBV3-2) and TRBJ1-1; 8 bases map to TRBD1. The CDR3 loop spans 20 amino acids. Germline V gene lookup returns CDR1 LGHDT and CDR2 YNNKEL (reference sequence). Trimming cost V 3 bases and J 7 bases; bases outside gene matches: 25. CDR3 region: CASSHIGTGRHAHRKGEAFF. DNA of the CDR3: TGTGCCAGCAGCCACATAGGGACAGGCCGTCACGCCCACCGAAAGGGTGAAGCTTTCTTT.

This clone appeared once. The chain joins TRBV18 to TRBJ1-1, with 11 bases identical to TRBD1. From germline, CDR1 is KGHSH and CDR2 LQKENI. Germline trimming cut 3 bases from V and 1 base from J; bases unmatched to any gene: 16. The CDR3 extends over 20 amino acids. CDR3 amino acids: CASSPFTLRDRGDWNTEAFF. CDR3 in DNA: TGTGCCAGCTCACCCTTCACCCTCCGGGACAGGGGGGATTGGAACACTGAAGCTTTCTTT. The whole variable domain, filled in from reference TRBV18 and TRBJ1-1, reads NAGVMQNPRHLVRRRGQEARLRCSPMKGHSHVYWYRQLPEEGLKFMVYLQKENIIDESGMPKERFSAEFPKEGPSILRIQQVVRGDSAAYFCASSPFTLRDRGDWNTEAFFGQGTRLTVV.

This sequence joins TRBV5-1 and TRBJ2-7; D unresolved. Per the germline V gene, CDR1 is SGHRS and CDR2 is YFSETQ. The CDR3 is 10 amino acids. Trimming removed 6 bases from V and 1 base from J, with 2 bases in between. For the CDR3, the DNA is TGCGCCAGCACTTCCTACGAGCAGTACTTC. Its protein product is CASTSYEQYF.

The chain uses TRBV18 and TRBJ1-1; D unclear. CDR1 KGHSH and CDR2 LQKENI come from the germline V gene. Trimming left V 3 bases short and J 5 bases short, with 10 bases between. The CDR3 sequence is 13 residues long. The DNA of the CDR3 is TGTGCCAGCTCACCGTCACAGTCAACTGAAGCTTTCTTT. Protein: CASSPSQSTEAFF.

On this clone itself: The conserved phenylalanine or tryptophan normally closing the CDR3 is absent here, so this likely arose from a read error. It is unclear where the CDR3 begins or ends on the DNA, so no DNA is shown, and the CDR3 is as TCRdb lists it. V usage is TRBV9 and J usage is TRBJ2-3; TRBD1, the table's D call, lacks a check against the DNA. Termini included, the CDR3 measures 9 amino acids. Germline assignment: CDR1 SGDLS and CDR2 YYNGEE. The CDR3 sequence is CASSVAQVY.

The chain combines TRBV3-1 (or the pseudogene TRBV3-2) with TRBJ1-1; D may be TRBD1 (5 bases). The CDR3 spans 15 residues. CDR1 is LGHDT, CDR2 YNNKEL, per germline (reference sequence). V lost 4 bases and J lost 3, with 15 bases in between. CDR3 sequence: CASSPGQGGDTEAFF. The CDR3 region has the DNA TGTGCCAGCAGCCCGGGGCAGGGAGGGGACACTGAAGCTTTCTTT.

This clone showed up just once. The chain links TRBV5-5 to TRBJ1-1; 10 bases agree with TRBD1. The germline CDR1 and CDR2 sequences are SGHKS and YYEKEE (reference sequence). V lost 0 bases to trimming and J lost 5 bases; unmatched junction nucleotides: 4. The CDR3 consists of 15 residues. In DNA form, the CDR3 reads TGTGCCAGCAGCTTGGGACAGGGGGCTATTACTGAAGCTTTCTTT. It is translated as CASSLGQGAITEAFF.

This chain links TRBV12-3 or TRBV12-4 with TRBJ1-1, with D possibly matching TRBD1 (6 bases). The CDR3 is 13 amino acids. V lost 7 bases and J lost 1, with 10 bases in between. This chain's CDR3 is CASNTQGNTEAFF. The CDR3 coding sequence is TGTGCCAGCAATACACAGGGGAACACTGAAGCTTTCTTT.

This rearrangement joins TRBV7-2 to TRBJ1-5, with D hard to call. Germline V gene sequence: CDR1 SGHTA, CDR2 FQGNSA. The V end lost 2 bases, the J end lost 5 bases, and 7 bases lay between the germline ends. There are 13 residues in the CDR3. CDR3 nucleotides: TGTGCCAGCAGCTTAAACGGGGATCAGCCCCAGCATTTT. Its protein is CASSLNGDQPQHF.